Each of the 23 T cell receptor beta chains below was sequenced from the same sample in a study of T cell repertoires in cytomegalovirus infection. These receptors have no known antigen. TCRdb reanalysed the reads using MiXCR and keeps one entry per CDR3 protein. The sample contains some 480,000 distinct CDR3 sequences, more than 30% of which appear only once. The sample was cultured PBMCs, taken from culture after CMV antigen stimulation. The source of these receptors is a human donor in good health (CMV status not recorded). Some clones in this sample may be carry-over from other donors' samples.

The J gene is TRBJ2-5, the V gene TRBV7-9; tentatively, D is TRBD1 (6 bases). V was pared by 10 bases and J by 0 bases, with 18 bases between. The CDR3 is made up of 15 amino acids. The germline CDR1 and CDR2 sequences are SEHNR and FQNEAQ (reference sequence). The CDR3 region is CATLNRTEHQETQYF. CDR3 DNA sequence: TGTGCCACCCTAAACAGGACAGAACACCAAGAGACCCAGTACTTC.

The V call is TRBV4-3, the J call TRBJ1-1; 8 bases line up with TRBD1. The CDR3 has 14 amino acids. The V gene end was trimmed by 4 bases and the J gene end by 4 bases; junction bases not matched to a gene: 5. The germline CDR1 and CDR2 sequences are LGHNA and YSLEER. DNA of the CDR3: TGCGCCAGCAGCCGGACAGGGTCAAGCACTGAAGCTTTCTTT. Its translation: CASSRTGSSTEAFF.

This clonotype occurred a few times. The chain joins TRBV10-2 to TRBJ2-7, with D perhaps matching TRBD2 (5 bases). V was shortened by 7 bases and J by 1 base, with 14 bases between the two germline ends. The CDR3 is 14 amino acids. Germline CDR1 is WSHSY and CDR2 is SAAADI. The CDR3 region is CASKRPGTSYEQYV. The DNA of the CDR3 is TGCGCCAGCAAGCGACCGGGAACATCCTACGAGCAGTACGTC.

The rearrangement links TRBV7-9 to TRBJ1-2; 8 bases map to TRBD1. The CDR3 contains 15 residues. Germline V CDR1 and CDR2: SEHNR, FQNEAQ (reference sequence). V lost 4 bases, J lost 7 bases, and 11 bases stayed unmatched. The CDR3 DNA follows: TGTGCCAGCAGCTCAAGACAGGGGCCGCCGAGTGGCTACACCTTC. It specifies CASSSRQGPPSGYTF.

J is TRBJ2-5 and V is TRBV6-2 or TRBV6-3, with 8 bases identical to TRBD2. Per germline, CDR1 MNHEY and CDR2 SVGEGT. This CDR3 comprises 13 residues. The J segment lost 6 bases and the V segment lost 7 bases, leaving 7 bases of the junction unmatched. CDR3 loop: CASKASGFQTQYF. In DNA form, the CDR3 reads TGTGCCAGCAAGGCTAGCGGGTTCCAGACCCAGTACTTC.

The CDR3 sequence is CASSRLSGGQGVGIGTEAFF. DNA for the CDR3: TGTGCCAGCAGCCGCCTAAGTGGGGGACAGGGAGTGGGAATAGGCACTGAAGCTTTCTTT. This chain links TRBV7-8 with TRBJ1-1; TRBD1 aligns across 9 bases. Per the germline V gene, CDR1 is SGHVS and CDR2 is FQNEAQ. This CDR3 contains 20 residues. Losses at the gene ends were 5 bases for V and 4 bases for J; bases not matched to a gene: 23.

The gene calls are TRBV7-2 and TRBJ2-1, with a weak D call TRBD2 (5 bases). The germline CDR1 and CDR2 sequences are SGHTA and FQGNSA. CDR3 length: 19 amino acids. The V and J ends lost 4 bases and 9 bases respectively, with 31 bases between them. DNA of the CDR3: TGTGCCAGCAGCTATTTGCCCGGGAAAGGACTCCACTCCGGCGGTGAGCAGTTCTTC. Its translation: CASSYLPGKGLHSGGEQFF. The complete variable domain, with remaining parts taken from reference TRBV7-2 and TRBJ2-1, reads GAGVSQSPSNKVTEKGKDVELRCDPISGHTALYWYRQSLGQGLEFLIYFQGNSAPDKSGLPSDRFSAERTGGSVSTLTIQRTQQEDSAVYLCASSYLPGKGLHSGGEQFFGPGTRLTVL.

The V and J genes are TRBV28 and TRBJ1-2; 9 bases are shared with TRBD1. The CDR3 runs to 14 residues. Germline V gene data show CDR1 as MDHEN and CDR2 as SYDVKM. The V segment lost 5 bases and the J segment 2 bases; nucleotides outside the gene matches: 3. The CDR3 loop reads CASSAGQGNYGYTF. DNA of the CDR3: TGTGCCAGCAGTGCCGGACAGGGGAACTATGGCTACACCTTC.

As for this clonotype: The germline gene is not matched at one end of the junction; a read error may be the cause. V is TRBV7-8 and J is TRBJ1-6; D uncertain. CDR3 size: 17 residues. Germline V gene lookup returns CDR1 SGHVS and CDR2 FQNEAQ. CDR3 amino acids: CASSLAGLRQDNSPLHF. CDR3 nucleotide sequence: TGTGCCAGCAGCCTAGCGGGATTGAGGCAGGATAATTCACCCCTCCACTTT.

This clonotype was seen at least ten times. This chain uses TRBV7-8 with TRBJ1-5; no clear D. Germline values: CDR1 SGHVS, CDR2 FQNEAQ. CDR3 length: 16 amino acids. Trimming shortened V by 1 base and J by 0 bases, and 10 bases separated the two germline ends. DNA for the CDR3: TGTGCCAGCAGCTTAGGAGGCAGGTATAGCAATCAGCCCCAGCATTTT. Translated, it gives CASSLGGRYSNQPQHF.

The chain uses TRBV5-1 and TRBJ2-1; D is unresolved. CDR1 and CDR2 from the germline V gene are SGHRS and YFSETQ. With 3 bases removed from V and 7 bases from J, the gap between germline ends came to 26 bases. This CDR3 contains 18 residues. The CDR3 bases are TGCGCCAGCAGCTGGTCCCGTCCGCGGCCCCTATGGTTGAATGAGCAGTTCTTC. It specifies CASSWSRPRPLWLNEQFF.

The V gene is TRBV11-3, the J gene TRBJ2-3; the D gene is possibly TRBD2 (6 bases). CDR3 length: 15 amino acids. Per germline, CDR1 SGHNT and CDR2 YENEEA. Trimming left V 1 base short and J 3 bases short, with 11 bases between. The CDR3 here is CASSLAGVETDTQYF. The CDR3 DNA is TGTGCCAGCAGCTTAGCGGGAGTTGAGACAGATACGCAGTATTTT.

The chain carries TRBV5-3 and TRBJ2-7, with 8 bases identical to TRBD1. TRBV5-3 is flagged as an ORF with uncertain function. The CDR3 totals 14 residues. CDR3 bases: TGTGCCAGCAGCTGGGGTCCAGGGGGCGCGGAGCAGTACGTC. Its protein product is CASSWGPGGAEQYV.

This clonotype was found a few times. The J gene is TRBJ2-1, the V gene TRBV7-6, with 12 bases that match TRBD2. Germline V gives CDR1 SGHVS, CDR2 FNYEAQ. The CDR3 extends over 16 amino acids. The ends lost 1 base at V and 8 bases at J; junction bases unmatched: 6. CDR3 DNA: TGTGCCAGCAGCTTAGAACGGACTAGCGGGATAGATGAGCAGTTCTTC. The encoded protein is CASSLERTSGIDEQFF.

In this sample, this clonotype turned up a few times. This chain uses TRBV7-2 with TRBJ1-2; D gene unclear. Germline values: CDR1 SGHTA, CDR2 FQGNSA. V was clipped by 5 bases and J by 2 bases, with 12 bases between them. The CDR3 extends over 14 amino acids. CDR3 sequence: CASSASAFNYGYTF. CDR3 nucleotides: TGTGCCAGCAGCGCCTCAGCCTTCAACTATGGCTACACCTTC.

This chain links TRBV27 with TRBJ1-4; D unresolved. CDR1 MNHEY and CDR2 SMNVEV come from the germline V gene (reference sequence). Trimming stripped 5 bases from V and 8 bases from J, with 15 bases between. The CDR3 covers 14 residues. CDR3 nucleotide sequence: TGTGCCAGCAGTCCCGCGGGCGAAGGGGAAAAACTGTTTTTT. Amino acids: CASSPAGEGEKLFF.

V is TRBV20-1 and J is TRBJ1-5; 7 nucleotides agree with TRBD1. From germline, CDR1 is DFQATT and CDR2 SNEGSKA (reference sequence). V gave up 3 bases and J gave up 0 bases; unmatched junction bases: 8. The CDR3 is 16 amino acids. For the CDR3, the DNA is TGCAGTGCTAGTCCGCGACAGGGAAATAGCAATCAGCCCCAGCATTTT. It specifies CSASPRQGNSNQPQHF.

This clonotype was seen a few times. The CDR3 DNA reads as TGTGCCAGCAGCTTCCGGACAGGCCTGGGCTCCTACAATGAGCAGTTCTTC. It codes for CASSFRTGLGSYNEQFF. The rearrangement links TRBV7-9 to TRBJ2-1; 7 positions match TRBD1. The V and J ends lost 3 bases and 0 bases, in that order; junction bases with no gene match: 8. CDR3 length: 17 amino acids. Per germline, CDR1 SEHNR and CDR2 FQNEAQ (reference sequence).

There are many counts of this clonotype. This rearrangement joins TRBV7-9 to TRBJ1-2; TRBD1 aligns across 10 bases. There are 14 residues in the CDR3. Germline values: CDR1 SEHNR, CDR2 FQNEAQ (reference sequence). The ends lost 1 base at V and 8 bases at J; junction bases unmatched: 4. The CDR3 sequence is CASSLGQGAGGYTF. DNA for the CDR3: TGTGCCAGCAGCTTAGGACAGGGGGCAGGCGGCTACACCTTC.

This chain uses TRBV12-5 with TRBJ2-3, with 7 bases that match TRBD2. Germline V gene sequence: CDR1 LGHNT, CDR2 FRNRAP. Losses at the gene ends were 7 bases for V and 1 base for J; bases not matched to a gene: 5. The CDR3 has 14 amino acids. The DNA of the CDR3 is TGTGCTAGTGCGGGCGGGAGAGGCACAGATACGCAGTATTTT. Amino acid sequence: CASAGGRGTDTQYF.

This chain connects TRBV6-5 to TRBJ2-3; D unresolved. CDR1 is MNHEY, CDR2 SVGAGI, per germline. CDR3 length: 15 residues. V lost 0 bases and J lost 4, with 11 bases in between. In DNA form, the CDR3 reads TGTGCCAGCAGTTACTCCGGTCTTTTTGCAGATACGCAGTATTTT. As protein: CASSYSGLFADTQYF.

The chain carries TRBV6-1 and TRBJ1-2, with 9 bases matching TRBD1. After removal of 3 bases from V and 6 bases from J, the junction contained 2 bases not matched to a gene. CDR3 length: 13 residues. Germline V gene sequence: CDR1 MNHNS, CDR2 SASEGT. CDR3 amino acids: CASSEGQGDGYTF. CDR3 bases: TGTGCCAGCAGTGAGGGACAGGGAGATGGCTACACCTTC.

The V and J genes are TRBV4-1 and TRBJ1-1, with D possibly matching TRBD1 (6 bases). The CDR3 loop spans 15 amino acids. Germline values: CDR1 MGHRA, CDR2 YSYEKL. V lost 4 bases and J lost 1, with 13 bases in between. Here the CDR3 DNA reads TGCGCCAGCAGCCGAATAGGACAGAGGAACACTGAAGCTTTCTTT. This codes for CASSRIGQRNTEAFF.